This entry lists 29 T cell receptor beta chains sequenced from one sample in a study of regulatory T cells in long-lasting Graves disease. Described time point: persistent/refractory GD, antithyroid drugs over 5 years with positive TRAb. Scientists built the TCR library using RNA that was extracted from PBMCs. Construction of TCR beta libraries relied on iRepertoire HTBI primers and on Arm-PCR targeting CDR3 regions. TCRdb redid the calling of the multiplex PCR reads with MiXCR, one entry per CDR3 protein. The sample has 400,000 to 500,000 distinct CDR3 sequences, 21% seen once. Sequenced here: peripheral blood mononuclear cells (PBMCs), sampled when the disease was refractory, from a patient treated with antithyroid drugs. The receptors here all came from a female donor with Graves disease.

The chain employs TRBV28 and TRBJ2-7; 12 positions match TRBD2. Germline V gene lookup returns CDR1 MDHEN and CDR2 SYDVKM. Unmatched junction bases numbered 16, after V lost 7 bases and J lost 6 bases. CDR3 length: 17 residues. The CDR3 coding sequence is TGTGCCAGCACCAATTCACCCCTCCTAGCGGGAGGGGTCGAGCAGTACTTC. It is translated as CASTNSPLLAGGVEQYF.

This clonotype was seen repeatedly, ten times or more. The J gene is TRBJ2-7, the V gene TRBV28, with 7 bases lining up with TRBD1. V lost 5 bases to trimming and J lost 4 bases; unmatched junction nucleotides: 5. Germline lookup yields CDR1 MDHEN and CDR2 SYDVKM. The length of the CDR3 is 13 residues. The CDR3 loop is CASSPGTEYEQYF. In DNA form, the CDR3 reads TGTGCCAGCAGTCCAGGGACAGAGTACGAGCAGTACTTC.

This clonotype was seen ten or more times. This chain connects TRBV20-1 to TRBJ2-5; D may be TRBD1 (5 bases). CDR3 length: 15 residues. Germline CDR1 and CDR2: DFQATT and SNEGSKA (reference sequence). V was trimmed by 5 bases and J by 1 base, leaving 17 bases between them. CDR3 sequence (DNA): TGCAGTGCTTCCCAGGGTGTAGGGGCCCAAGAGACCCAGTACTTC. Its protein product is CSASQGVGAQETQYF.

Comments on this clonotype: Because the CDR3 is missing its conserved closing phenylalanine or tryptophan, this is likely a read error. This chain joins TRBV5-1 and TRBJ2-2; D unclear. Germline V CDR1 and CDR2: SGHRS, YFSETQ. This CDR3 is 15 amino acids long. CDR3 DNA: TGCGCCAGCAGGTTGGCCCCCCGGAACACCGGGGAGCTGTTTCTT. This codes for CASRLAPRNTGELFL.

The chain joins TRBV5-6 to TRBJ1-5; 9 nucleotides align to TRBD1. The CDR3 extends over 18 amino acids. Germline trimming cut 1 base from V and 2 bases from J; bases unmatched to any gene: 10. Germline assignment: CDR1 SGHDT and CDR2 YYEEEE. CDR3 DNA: TGTGCCAGCAGCTTGTGGGGACAGGGACGCTTTGGCAATCAGCCCCAGCATTTT. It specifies CASSLWGQGRFGNQPQHF.

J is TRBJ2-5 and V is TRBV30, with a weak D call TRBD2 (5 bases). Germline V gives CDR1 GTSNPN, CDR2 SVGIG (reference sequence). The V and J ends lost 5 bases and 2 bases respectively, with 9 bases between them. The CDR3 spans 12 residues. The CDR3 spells CAWSPGQETQYF. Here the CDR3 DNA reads TGTGCCTGGTCGCCGGGACAAGAGACCCAGTACTTC.

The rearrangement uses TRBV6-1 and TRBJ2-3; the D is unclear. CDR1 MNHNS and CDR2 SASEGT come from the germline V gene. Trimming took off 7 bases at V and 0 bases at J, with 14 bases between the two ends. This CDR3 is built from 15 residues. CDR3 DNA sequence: TGTGCCAGCAAACGACTGTCTACTAGCACAGATACGCAGTATTTT. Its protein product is CASKRLSTSTDTQYF.

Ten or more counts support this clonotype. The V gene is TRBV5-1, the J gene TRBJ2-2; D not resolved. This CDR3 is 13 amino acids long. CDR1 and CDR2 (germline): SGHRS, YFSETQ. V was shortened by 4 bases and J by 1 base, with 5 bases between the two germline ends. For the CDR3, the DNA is TGCGCCAGCAGCATGGAGAACACCGGGGAGCTGTTTTTT. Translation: CASSMENTGELFF.

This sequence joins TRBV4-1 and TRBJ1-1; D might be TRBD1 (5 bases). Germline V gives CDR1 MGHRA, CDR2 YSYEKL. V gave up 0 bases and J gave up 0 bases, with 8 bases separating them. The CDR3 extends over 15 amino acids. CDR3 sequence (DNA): TGCGCCAGCAGCCAAGAACAGGAGATGAACACTGAAGCTTTCTTT. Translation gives CASSQEQEMNTEAFF.

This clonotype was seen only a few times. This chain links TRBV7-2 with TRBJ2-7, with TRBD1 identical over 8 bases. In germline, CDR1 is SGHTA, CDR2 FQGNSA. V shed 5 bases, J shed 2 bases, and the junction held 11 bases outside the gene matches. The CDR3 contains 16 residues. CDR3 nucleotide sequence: TGTGCCAGCAGCCCCTCGACAGGGGTTCTGACCTACGAGCAGTACTTC. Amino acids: CASSPSTGVLTYEQYF.

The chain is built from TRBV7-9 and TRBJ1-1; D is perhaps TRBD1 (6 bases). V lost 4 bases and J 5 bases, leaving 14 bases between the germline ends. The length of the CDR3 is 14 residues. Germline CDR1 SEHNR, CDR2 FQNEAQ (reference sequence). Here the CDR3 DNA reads TGTGCCAGCAGCTCGACAGGTCGGACTACTGAAGCTTTCTTT. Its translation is CASSSTGRTTEAFF. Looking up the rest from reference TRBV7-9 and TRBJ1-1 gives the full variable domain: DTGVSQNPRHKITKRGQNVTFRCDPISEHNRLYWYRQTLGQGPEFLTYFQNEAQLEKSRLLSDRFSAERPKGSFSTLEIQRTEQGDSAMYLCASSSTGRTTEAFFGQGTRLTVV.

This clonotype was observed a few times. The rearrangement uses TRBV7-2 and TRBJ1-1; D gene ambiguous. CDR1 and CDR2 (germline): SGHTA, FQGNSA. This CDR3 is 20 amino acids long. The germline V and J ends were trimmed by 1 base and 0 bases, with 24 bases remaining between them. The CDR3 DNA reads TGTGCCAGCAGCTTAGTTTCGGTACAGCTTATCTCACTGATGAACACTGAAGCTTTCTTT. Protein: CASSLVSVQLISLMNTEAFF.

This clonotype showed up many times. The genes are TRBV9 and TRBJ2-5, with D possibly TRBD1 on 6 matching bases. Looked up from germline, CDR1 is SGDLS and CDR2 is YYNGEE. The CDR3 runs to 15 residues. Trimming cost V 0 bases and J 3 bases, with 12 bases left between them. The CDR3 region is CASSVDTGTKETQYF. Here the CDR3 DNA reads TGTGCCAGCAGCGTAGACACAGGGACCAAAGAGACCCAGTACTTC.

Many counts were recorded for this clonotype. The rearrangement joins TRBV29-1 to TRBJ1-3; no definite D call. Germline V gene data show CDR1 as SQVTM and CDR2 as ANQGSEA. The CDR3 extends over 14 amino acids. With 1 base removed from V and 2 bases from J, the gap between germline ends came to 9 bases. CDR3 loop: CSVEVGQTGNTIYF. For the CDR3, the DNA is TGCAGCGTTGAAGTAGGGCAGACTGGAAACACCATATATTTT.

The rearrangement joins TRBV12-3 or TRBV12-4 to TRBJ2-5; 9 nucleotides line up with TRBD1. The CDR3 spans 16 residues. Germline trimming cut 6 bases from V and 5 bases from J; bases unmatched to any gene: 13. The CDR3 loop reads CASSRTGGVMGETQYF. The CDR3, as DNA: TGTGCCAGCAGCCGTACAGGGGGCGTCATGGGGGAGACCCAGTACTTC.

In DNA form, the CDR3 reads TGTGCCAGCAGCCTGGGCGACGCCAGAAACAATGAGCAGTTCTTC. Protein sequence: CASSLGDARNNEQFF. The chain uses TRBV5-5 and TRBJ2-1, with D hard to call. This CDR3 spans 15 amino acids. The ends were cut back, 4 bases at V and 5 bases at J, with 16 bases in the middle. The germline CDR1 and CDR2 sequences are SGHKS and YYEKEE (reference sequence). The full variable domain, with the rest looked up from reference TRBV5-5 and TRBJ2-1, is DAGVTQSPTHLIKTRGQQVTLRCSPISGHKSVSWYQQVLGQGPQFIFQYYEKEERGRGNFPDRFSARQFPNYSSELNVNALLLGDSALYLCASSLGDARNNEQFFGPGTRLTVL.

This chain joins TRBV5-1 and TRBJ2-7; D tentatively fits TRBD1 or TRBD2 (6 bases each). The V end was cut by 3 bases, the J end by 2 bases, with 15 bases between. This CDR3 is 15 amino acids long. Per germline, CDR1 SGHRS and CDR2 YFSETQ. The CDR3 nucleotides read TGCGCCAGCAGCTCCGGGGGCAGCATCGCCTACGAGCAGTACTTC. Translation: CASSSGGSIAYEQYF. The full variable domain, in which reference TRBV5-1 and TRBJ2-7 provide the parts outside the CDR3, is KAGVTQTPRYLIKTRGQQVTLSCSPISGHRSVSWYQQTPGQGLQFLFEYFSETQRNKGNFPGRFSGRQFSNSRSEMNVSTLELGDSALYLCASSSGGSIAYEQYFGPGTRLTVT.

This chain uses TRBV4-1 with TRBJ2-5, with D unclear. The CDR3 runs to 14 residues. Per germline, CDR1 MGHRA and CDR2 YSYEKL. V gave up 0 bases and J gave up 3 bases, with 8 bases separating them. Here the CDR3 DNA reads TGCGCCAGCAGCCAAGATAGTACAAAAGAGACCCAGTACTTC. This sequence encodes CASSQDSTKETQYF.

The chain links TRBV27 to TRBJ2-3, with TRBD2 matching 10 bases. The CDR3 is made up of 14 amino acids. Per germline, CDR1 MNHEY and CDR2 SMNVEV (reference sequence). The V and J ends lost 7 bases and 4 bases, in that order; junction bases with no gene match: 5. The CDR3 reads CASTPAGGSDTQYF. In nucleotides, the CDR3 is TGTGCCAGCACCCCAGCGGGAGGGTCAGATACGCAGTATTTT.

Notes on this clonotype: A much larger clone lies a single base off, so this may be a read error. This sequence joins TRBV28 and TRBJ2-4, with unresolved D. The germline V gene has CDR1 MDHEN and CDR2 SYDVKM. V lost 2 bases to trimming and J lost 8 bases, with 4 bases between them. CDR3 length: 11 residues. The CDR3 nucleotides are TGTGCCAGCAGTTTAAGGGACATTCAGTACTTC. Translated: CASSLRDIQYF.

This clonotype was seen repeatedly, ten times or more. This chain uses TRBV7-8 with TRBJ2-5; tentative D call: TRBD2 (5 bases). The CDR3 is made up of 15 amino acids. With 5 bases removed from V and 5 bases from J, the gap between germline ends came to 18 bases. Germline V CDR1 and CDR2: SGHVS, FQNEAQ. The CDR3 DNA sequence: TGTGCCAGCAGCCCCGGGGTTGTAGTCGGGGAGACCCAGTACTTC. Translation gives CASSPGVVVGETQYF.

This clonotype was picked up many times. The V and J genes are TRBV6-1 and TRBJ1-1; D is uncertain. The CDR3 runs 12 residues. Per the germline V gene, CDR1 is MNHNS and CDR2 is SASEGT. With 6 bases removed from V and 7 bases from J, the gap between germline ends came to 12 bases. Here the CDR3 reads CASSAGRFEAFF. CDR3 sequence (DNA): TGTGCCAGCAGCGCCGGACGGTTTGAAGCTTTCTTT.

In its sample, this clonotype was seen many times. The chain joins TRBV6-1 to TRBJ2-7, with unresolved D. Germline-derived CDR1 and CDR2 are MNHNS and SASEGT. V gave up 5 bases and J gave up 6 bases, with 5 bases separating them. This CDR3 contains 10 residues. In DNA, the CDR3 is TGTGCCAGCAGTAATCCCGAGCAGTACTTC. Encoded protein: CASSNPEQYF.

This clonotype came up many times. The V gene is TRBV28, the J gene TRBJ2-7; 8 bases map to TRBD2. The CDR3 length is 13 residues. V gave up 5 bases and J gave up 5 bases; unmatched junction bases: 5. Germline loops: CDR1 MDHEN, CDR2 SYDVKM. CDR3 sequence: CASSPSTSDEQYF. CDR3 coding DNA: TGTGCCAGCAGTCCCTCGACTAGCGACGAGCAGTACTTC.

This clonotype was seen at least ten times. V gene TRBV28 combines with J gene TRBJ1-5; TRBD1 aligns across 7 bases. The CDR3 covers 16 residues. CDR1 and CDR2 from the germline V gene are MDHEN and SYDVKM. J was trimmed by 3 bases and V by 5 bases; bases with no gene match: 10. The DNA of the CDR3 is TGTGCCAGCAGTCGATCGCGGGACAGCATCAATCAGCCCCAGCATTTT. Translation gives CASSRSRDSINQPQHF.

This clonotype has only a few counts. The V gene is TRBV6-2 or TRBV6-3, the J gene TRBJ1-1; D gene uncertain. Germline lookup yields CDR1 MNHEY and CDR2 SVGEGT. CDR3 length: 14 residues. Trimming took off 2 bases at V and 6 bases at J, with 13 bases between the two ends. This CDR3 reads CASSYDSGRPEAFF. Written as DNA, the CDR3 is TGTGCCAGCAGTTACGATTCGGGTAGGCCTGAAGCTTTCTTT.

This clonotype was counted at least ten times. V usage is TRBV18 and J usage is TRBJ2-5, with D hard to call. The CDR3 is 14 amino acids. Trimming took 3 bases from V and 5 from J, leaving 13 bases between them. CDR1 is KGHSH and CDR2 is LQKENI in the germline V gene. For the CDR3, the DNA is TGTGCCAGCTCACCGAGTAGGGTCGGGGAGACCCAGTACTTC. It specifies CASSPSRVGETQYF.

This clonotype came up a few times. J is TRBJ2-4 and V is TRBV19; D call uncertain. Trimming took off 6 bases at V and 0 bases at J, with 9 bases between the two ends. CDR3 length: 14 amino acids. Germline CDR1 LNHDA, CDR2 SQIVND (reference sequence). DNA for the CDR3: TGTGCCAGTAGCCCCAAACTAGCCAAAAACATTCAGTACTTC. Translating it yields CASSPKLAKNIQYF. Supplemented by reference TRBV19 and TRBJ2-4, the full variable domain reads DGGITQSPKYLFRKEGQNVTLSCEQNLNHDAMYWYRQDPGQGLRLIYYSQIVNDFQKGDIAEGYSVSREKKESFPLTVTSAQKNPTAFYLCASSPKLAKNIQYFGAGTRLSVL.

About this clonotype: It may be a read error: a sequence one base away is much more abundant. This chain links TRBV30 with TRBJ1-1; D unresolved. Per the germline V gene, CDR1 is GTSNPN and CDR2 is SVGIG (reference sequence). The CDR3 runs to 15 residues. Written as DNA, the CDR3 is TGTGCCCGGAGTGTACGGGTAGCCGAGGGCACTGAAGCTTTCTTT. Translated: CARSVRVAEGTEAFF.